Below are 27 T cell receptor beta chains sequenced from a single sample in a study of blood T cell repertoires in COVID-19. The assay was immunoSEQ multiplex PCR, and TCRdb's table has in-frame clones only and misses some. Altogether approximately 200,000 clones are present, 80% to 90% being singletons, with the ten largest covering about 3.5%. Sequenced input: PBMCs or T cells enriched from blood (not recorded which). These receptors were obtained from a woman aged 25 to 39 who had been exposed to COVID-19.

The genes are TRBV27 and TRBJ1-1; TRBD1 agrees at 7 bases. V lost 8 bases and J lost 5; bases outside the gene matches: 11. CDR3 length: 14 amino acids. The germline gives CDR1 MNHEY, CDR2 SMNVEV (reference sequence). CDR3 sequence reads: CASRPGQRLTEAFF. In DNA, the CDR3 is TGTGCCAGCCGGCCGGGACAGCGGCTGACTGAAGCTTTCTTT.

The chain is built from TRBV7-3 and TRBJ2-2, with TRBD1 matching 12 bases. The CDR3 length is 15 residues. The trim removed 5 bases at V and 5 bases at J, leaving 3 bases unmatched. Germline CDR1 SGHTA, CDR2 FQGTGA. The CDR3 DNA reads TGTGCCAGCAGCCGGGACAGGGGGCTTACCGGGGAGCTGTTTTTT. This codes for CASSRDRGLTGELFF.

The chain carries TRBV11-2 and TRBJ2-3; D perhaps matches TRBD2 (5 bases). This CDR3 has 17 residues. Trimming stripped 0 bases from V and 2 bases from J, with 15 bases between. Germline loops: CDR1 SGHAT, CDR2 FQNNGV. In nucleotides, the CDR3 is TGTGCCAGCAGCTTAGATCCAGCGGAGGCTTCCACAGATACGCAGTATTTT. Translated: CASSLDPAEASTDTQYF.

This chain links TRBV30 with TRBJ1-1; D not resolved. Trimming pared 0 bases from V and 0 bases from J, leaving 8 bases between. The CDR3 runs to 14 residues. CDR1 is GTSNPN and CDR2 is SVGIG in the germline V gene (reference sequence). The CDR3 DNA follows: TGTGCCTGGAGTGTGATCAACTTGAACACTGAAGCTTTCTTT. It yields the protein CAWSVINLNTEAFF.

The chain uses TRBV9 and TRBJ2-2; tentatively, D is TRBD1 (5 bases). The CDR3 consists of 16 residues. Germline CDR1 and CDR2: SGDLS and YYNGEE. V shed 0 bases and J shed 1 base, with 10 bases lying between them. In DNA form, the CDR3 reads TGTGCCAGCAGCGTAGATGGCAGGGAGAACACCGGGGAGCTGTTTTTT. Protein sequence: CASSVDGRENTGELFF.

The chain employs TRBV9 and TRBJ1-1, with TRBD1 as a possible D gene (5 bases). This CDR3 is 15 amino acids long. From germline, CDR1 is SGDLS and CDR2 YYNGEE. Deletions cut 0 bases from V and 5 bases from J, with 14 bases between. The CDR3 DNA is TGTGCCAGCAGCGTAGCGTCTCAGGGTGAGACTGAAGCTTTCTTT. Its translation: CASSVASQGETEAFF.

The rearrangement uses TRBV5-3 and TRBJ1-3; the match to TRBD1 covers 7 bases. TRBV5-3 is annotated as an ORF whose role is uncertain. The ends lost 1 base at V and 3 bases at J; junction bases unmatched: 7. There are 16 residues in the CDR3. Here the CDR3 reads CARSLPQGRIGNTIYF. The CDR3 coding sequence is TGTGCCAGAAGCTTGCCACAGGGGAGGATTGGAAACACCATATATTTT.

V usage is TRBV30 and J usage is TRBJ1-1, with 7 nucleotides matching TRBD1. This CDR3 is 13 amino acids long. Germline values: CDR1 GTSNPN, CDR2 SVGIG (reference sequence). Trimming removed 3 bases from V and 0 bases from J; junction bases left unmatched: 1. CDR3 sequence (DNA): TGTGCCTGGAGCAGGGGGATGAACACTGAAGCTTTCTTT. Its translation: CAWSRGMNTEAFF.

V is TRBV28 and J is TRBJ2-3, with TRBD2 matching 8 bases. Germline CDR1 reads MDHEN; CDR2 reads SYDVKM. V lost 0 bases, J lost 5 bases, and 4 bases stayed unmatched. The CDR3 sequence is 15 residues long. CDR3 sequence: CASSLWTGGGDTQYF. CDR3 DNA: TGTGCCAGCAGTTTATGGACGGGAGGGGGAGATACGCAGTATTTT.

This chain's CDR3 is CASSQETGEAFF. The CDR3 DNA is TGCGCCAGCAGCCAAGAGACAGGTGAAGCTTTCTTT. The chain uses TRBV4-1 and TRBJ1-1; TRBD1 is a possible D gene (6 bases). Germline V gene sequence: CDR1 MGHRA, CDR2 YSYEKL. CDR3 length: 12 amino acids. V gave up 0 bases and J gave up 7 bases, with 6 bases separating them.

J is TRBJ1-4 and V is TRBV9, with a weak D call TRBD1 (5 bases). V lost 3 bases, J lost 8 bases, and 14 bases lay in between. The CDR3 is 14 amino acids. Germline V CDR1 and CDR2: SGDLS, YYNGEE. In nucleotides, the CDR3 is TGTGCCAGCAGCGCCGACAGTGTATCCGAAAAACTGTTTTTT. Translation gives CASSADSVSEKLFF.

Note on this clone: Other DNA variants within this sample encode the same CDR3. CDR3 sequence (DNA): TGTGCCAGCAGCCTCGGGACTAGCGGGAACACCGGGGAGCTGTTTTTT. This translates into CASSLGTSGNTGELFF. The rearrangement uses TRBV5-4 and TRBJ2-2; 11 bases agree with TRBD2. CDR3 length equals 16 residues. The junction had 3 bases not matched to a gene; V was cut back by 4 bases and J by 1 base. CDR1 SGHNT and CDR2 YYREEE come from the germline V gene (reference sequence).

The V and J genes are TRBV5-5 and TRBJ2-7; TRBD1 matches at 10 bases. The V gene end was trimmed by 0 bases and the J gene end by 3 bases; junction bases not matched to a gene: 6. CDR1 is SGHKS, CDR2 YYEKEE, per germline (reference sequence). CDR3 length equals 16 residues. CDR3 coding DNA: TGTGCCAGCAGCTTGGATCGGAGGACAGGGGGCTACGAGCAGTACTTC. The encoded protein is CASSLDRRTGGYEQYF. The full variable domain, its missing parts supplied by reference TRBV5-5 and TRBJ2-7, is DAGVTQSPTHLIKTRGQQVTLRCSPISGHKSVSWYQQVLGQGPQFIFQYYEKEERGRGNFPDRFSARQFPNYSSELNVNALLLGDSALYLCASSLDRRTGGYEQYFGPGTRLTVT.

Only a few counts were recorded for this clone. The chain recombines TRBV29-1 with TRBJ2-1, with TRBD2 matching 9 bases. CDR1 SQVTM and CDR2 ANQGSEA come from the germline V gene. Trimming at V came to 6 bases and at J to 4 bases, leaving 4 bases not matched to a gene. The CDR3 runs to 13 residues. DNA for the CDR3: TGCAGCGTCCCTAGCGGGACTTACAATGAGCAGTTCTTC. This gives the protein CSVPSGTYNEQFF.

This clone was recorded once. At the DNA level, this CDR3 is encoded by other sequences in the same sample as well. The CDR3 DNA reads TGCAGCGTTGAACTAGCCTACAATGAGCAGTTCTTC. Translated, it gives CSVELAYNEQFF. V usage is TRBV29-1 and J usage is TRBJ2-1, with D hard to call. The CDR3 is 12 residues long. Between the trimmed V and J ends, which lost 2 bases and 2 bases, there was a span of 4 bases. From germline, CDR1 is SQVTM and CDR2 ANQGSEA.

J is TRBJ2-7 and V is TRBV10-3; TRBD1 aligns across 10 bases. V was clipped by 8 bases and J by 4 bases; unmatched bases: 5. The CDR3 has 13 residues. Germline lookup yields CDR1 ENHRY and CDR2 SYGVKD. The CDR3 DNA follows: TGTGCCATCCGGGACAGGGGTCAGTACGAGCAGTACTTC. Translation gives CAIRDRGQYEQYF.

The chain employs TRBV15 and TRBJ2-3, with TRBD1 identical over 8 bases. Germline CDR1 LNHNV, CDR2 YYDKDF (reference sequence). After removal of 4 bases from V and 4 bases from J, the junction contained 4 bases not matched to a gene. CDR3 length: 14 amino acids. CDR3 in DNA: TGTGCCACCAGCACAAGACAGGGGCCAGATACGCAGTATTTT. Translating it yields CATSTRQGPDTQYF.

This clone is a singleton in its sample. The V gene is TRBV7-2, the J gene TRBJ1-2; D is uncertain. Germline V CDR1 and CDR2: SGHTA, FQGNSA. V was cut by 2 bases and J by 3 bases, with 10 bases left in between. The CDR3 contains 14 residues. CDR3 DNA sequence: TGTGCCAGCAGCTTATATCGGAGGGACTATGGCTACACCTTC. Amino acids: CASSLYRRDYGYTF.

The J gene is TRBJ1-1, the V gene TRBV5-1, with D maybe TRBD1 (5 bases). CDR3 length equals 13 residues. Trimming stripped 9 bases from V and 3 bases from J, with 15 bases between. CDR1 is SGHRS, CDR2 YFSETQ, per germline. The CDR3 nucleotides read TGCGCCACCCGGCAGGGAGGGGACACTGAAGCTTTCTTT. Protein sequence: CATRQGGDTEAFF.

V usage is TRBV19 and J usage is TRBJ1-4; TRBD1 matches 8 bases. The germline V gene has CDR1 LNHDA and CDR2 SQIVND (reference sequence). This CDR3 comprises 14 residues. With V trimmed by 4 bases and J by 7 bases, 5 bases remained unmatched. The CDR3 here is CASSNGQGSEKLFF. CDR3 in DNA: TGTGCCAGTAGTAACGGACAGGGAAGTGAAAAACTGTTTTTT.

V and J are TRBV29-1 and TRBJ2-5, with a weak D call TRBD2 (6 bases). V lost 7 bases and J 4 bases, leaving 16 bases between the germline ends. Germline V lookup: CDR1 SQVTM, CDR2 ANQGSEA. The CDR3 is made up of 13 amino acids. CDR3 in amino acids: CSGTGLLGETQYF. DNA of the CDR3: TGCAGCGGCACGGGACTCCTCGGAGAGACCCAGTACTTC.

The V call is TRBV19, the J call TRBJ2-7; 8 bases agree with TRBD1. CDR1 and CDR2 (germline): LNHDA, SQIVND (reference sequence). The CDR3 is 14 amino acids. With 4 bases clipped from V and 3 bases from J, the junction kept 5 bases outside the gene matches. The CDR3 loop reads CASSSPRGLYEQYF. CDR3 in DNA: TGTGCCAGTAGTAGCCCCAGGGGGCTCTACGAGCAGTACTTC. The full variable domain, in which reference TRBV19 and TRBJ2-7 provide the parts outside the CDR3, is DGGITQSPKYLFRKEGQNVTLSCEQNLNHDAMYWYRQDPGQGLRLIYYSQIVNDFQKGDIAEGYSVSREKKESFPLTVTSAQKNPTAFYLCASSSPRGLYEQYFGPGTRLTVT.

The chain employs TRBV25-1 and TRBJ1-1, with D hard to call. The V gene lost 7 bases and the J gene lost 0 bases, with 9 bases spanning the gap. Germline CDR1 reads MGHDK; CDR2 reads SYGVNS. The CDR3 contains 13 residues. The DNA for the CDR3 is TGTGCCAGCACTGAGGGCATGAACACTGAAGCTTTCTTT. This translates into CASTEGMNTEAFF.

The rearrangement joins TRBV25-1 to TRBJ2-1; the D gene is possibly TRBD2 (6 bases). Per the germline V gene, CDR1 is MGHDK and CDR2 is SYGVNS. CDR3 length: 15 amino acids. V was clipped by 10 bases and J by 4 bases, with 20 bases between them. This CDR3 is CATTGVAPPYNEQFF. The CDR3 DNA sequence: TGTGCCACTACGGGGGTAGCTCCTCCTTACAATGAGCAGTTCTTC.

The J gene is TRBJ1-1, the V gene TRBV28, with D possibly being TRBD1 (6 bases). This CDR3 contains 11 residues. Trimming cost V 10 bases and J 6 bases, with 12 bases left between them. Germline CDR1 reads MDHEN; CDR2 reads SYDVKM. This chain's CDR3 is CATRGQPEAFF. The CDR3 DNA follows: TGTGCCACCCGAGGACAGCCTGAAGCTTTCTTT. The complete variable domain, with remaining parts taken from reference TRBV28 and TRBJ1-1, reads DVKVTQSSRYLVKRTGEKVFLECVQDMDHENMFWYRQDPGLGLRLIYFSYDVKMKEKGDIPEGYSVSREKKERFSLILESASTNQTSMYLCATRGQPEAFFGQGTRLTVV.

The sample holds a few counts of this clone. V is TRBV25-1 and J is TRBJ1-2; D unclear. Germline CDR1 is MGHDK and CDR2 is SYGVNS. This CDR3 is 12 amino acids long. The V and J ends lost 3 bases and 4 bases respectively, with 6 bases between them. The CDR3 loop is CASSDYIYGYTF. The CDR3 nucleotides are TGTGCCAGCAGTGATTATATCTATGGCTACACCTTC.

The chain couples TRBV2 to TRBJ2-7, with D maybe TRBD1 (6 bases). CDR1 is SNHLY, CDR2 FYNNEI, per germline. The V end was cut by 8 bases, the J end by 2 bases, with 13 bases between. The CDR3 is 13 residues long. The CDR3 DNA is TGTGCCAGCGGCAGGGGTCGCGCCTACGAGCAGTACTTC. Translation gives CASGRGRAYEQYF. The complete variable domain, with remaining parts taken from reference TRBV2 and TRBJ2-7, reads EPEVTQTPSHQVTQMGQEVILRCVPISNHLYFYWYRQILGQKVEFLVSFYNNEISEKSEIFDDQFSVERPDGSNFTLKIRSTKLEDSAMYFCASGRGRAYEQYFGPGTRLTVT.